These T cell receptor beta chains were read from a single sample in a study of OX40 agonist ivuxolimab in advanced cancers. TCRdb's copy holds only in-frame clones and misses some; the assay was immunoSEQ multiplex PCR. The sample lists 100,000 or so clones, roughly four fifths occurring once. This specimen consisted of CD4+ or CD8+ T cells sorted from blood, obtained in a trial of the OX40 agonist ivuxolimab. The receptors originated from an adult with an advanced solid tumor such as melanoma, head and neck, liver or kidney cancer. The CDR3 runs from the conserved cysteine through the conserved F or W. Fields, in order: D gene, V gene, J gene, clone size, CDR3 DNA, CDR3 protein. A D gene is named only where the DNA matches it firmly. A row's size may be missing; if present it is once, few, many or a size class.

D: NA
V: TRBV27
J: TRBJ2-5
size: NA
DNA: TGTGCCAGCAGTTCCTGGCTAGAACAAGAGACCCAGTACTTC
CDR3: CASSSWLEQETQYF

D: NA
V: TRBV15
J: TRBJ1-1
size: NA
DNA: TGTGCCACCAGCACGGGGCTGAACACTGAAGCTTTCTTT
CDR3: CATSTGLNTEAFF

D: NA
V: TRBV18
J: TRBJ1-1
size: NA
DNA: TGTGCCAGCTCGCCAGGAGGAGGGACCACTGAAGCTTTCTTT
CDR3: CASSPGGGTTEAFF

D: NA
V: TRBV7-7
J: TRBJ2-5
size: NA
DNA: TGTGCCAGCAGCACGACTAGTTTAGAGACCCAGTACTTC
CDR3: CASSTTSLETQYF

D: NA
V: TRBV18
J: TRBJ2-2
size: medium-sized
DNA: TGTGCCAGCTCACTGAACGGATTCACCGGGGAGCTGTTTTTT
CDR3: CASSLNGFTGELFF

D: NA
V: TRBV21-1
J: TRBJ2-7
size: NA
DNA: TGTGCCAGCCGGGCCTTTCCTTCCTCCTACGAGCAGTACTTC
CDR3: CASRAFPSSYEQYF

D: NA
V: TRBV7-8
J: TRBJ1-2
size: NA
DNA: TGTGCCAGCAGCTTAGAGGGCGGCTACACCTTC
CDR3: CASSLEGGYTF

D: NA
V: TRBV7-8
J: TRBJ1-4
size: NA
DNA: TGTGCCAGCAGCTTAGAGAGGGTCCCTAATGAAAAACTGTTTTTT
CDR3: CASSLERVPNEKLFF

D: NA
V: TRBV6-6
J: TRBJ2-2
size: NA
DNA: TGTGCCAGCAGTTACTACTCAGGGGACACCGGGGAGCTGTTTTTT
CDR3: CASSYYSGDTGELFF

D: NA
V: TRBV6-1
J: TRBJ1-2
size: NA
DNA: TGTGCCAGCAGTGATCTGGGACGTGGCTACACCTTC
CDR3: CASSDLGRGYTF

D: TRBD1
V: TRBV11-2
J: TRBJ2-5
size: once
DNA: TGTGCCAGCAGCTCCAGGGGCGGCAGGGGGGAGACCCAGTACTTC
CDR3: CASSSRGGRGETQYF

D: NA
V: TRBV19
J: TRBJ1-2
size: NA
DNA: TGTGCCAGTAGTATGGTCGGCAACTATGGCTACACCTTC
CDR3: CASSMVGNYGYTF

D: TRBD2
V: TRBV27
J: TRBJ2-7
size: NA
DNA: TGTGCCAGCGGGCCTCTAGCGGGGGATTACGAGCAGTACTTC
CDR3: CASGPLAGDYEQYF

D: TRBD2
V: TRBV19
J: TRBJ2-5
size: NA
DNA: TGTGCCACCTCGGGGGGGTTGAAGACCCAGTACTTC
CDR3: CATSGGLKTQYF

D: NA
V: TRBV7-9
J: TRBJ2-5
size: NA
DNA: TGTGCCAGCAGCTTTGGTCTGTGGCAGGGTGAGGAGACCCAGTACTTC
CDR3: CASSFGLWQGEETQYF

D: NA
V: TRBV12-5
J: TRBJ2-5
size: NA
DNA: TGTGCTAGTGGTTTGACACAAGAGACCCAGTACTTC
CDR3: CASGLTQETQYF

D: NA
V: TRBV4-3
J: TRBJ2-7
size: once
DNA: TGCGCCAGCAGCCAAGATTTTGGGGGGACCCAGACCTACGAGCAGTACTTC
CDR3: CASSQDFGGTQTYEQYF

D: NA
V: TRBV5-8
J: TRBJ2-7
size: NA
DNA: TGTGCCAGCAGCTTTCAGATCTACGAGCAGTACTTC
CDR3: CASSFQIYEQYF

D: TRBD1
V: TRBV7-2
J: TRBJ1-2
size: NA
DNA: TGTGCCAGCAGCTTAGGGACAGGGGACGGTGGCTACACCTTC
CDR3: CASSLGTGDGGYTF

D: NA
V: TRBV5-1
J: TRBJ2-2
size: NA
DNA: TGCGCCGGCAGGGGCAGCAACACCGGGGAGCTGTTTTTT
CDR3: CAGRGSNTGELFF

D: NA
V: TRBV5-1
J: TRBJ1-2
size: NA
DNA: TGCGCCAGCAGACCGACAGGTGACGTTTATGGCTACACCTTC
CDR3: CASRPTGDVYGYTF

D: NA
V: TRBV7-2
J: TRBJ2-1
size: NA
DNA: TGTGCCAGCAGCGTACTTTGGGGAGTGAGTGAGCAGTTCTTC
CDR3: CASSVLWGVSEQFF

D: NA
V: TRBV2
J: TRBJ1-2
size: NA
DNA: TGTGCCAGCAGTGAAGGATTTCCCCGGGCAGGGGACTATGGCTACACCTTC
CDR3: CASSEGFPRAGDYGYTF

D: TRBD1
V: TRBV5-6
J: TRBJ2-7
size: NA
DNA: TGTGCCAGCAGCTTACCGACAGGGCCCAGCGCTGGGATTTACGAGCAGTACTTC
CDR3: CASSLPTGPSAGIYEQYF

D: TRBD2
V: TRBV15
J: TRBJ2-5
size: NA
DNA: TGTGCCACCAGCTTGGAGGGCGGGAGTCGAGAGACCCAGTACTTC
CDR3: CATSLEGGSRETQYF

D: TRBD2
V: TRBV5-6
J: TRBJ2-3
size: NA
DNA: TGTGCCAGCAGCGCAAGGACTAGCGGGGGGGCATATACGCAGTATTTT
CDR3: CASSARTSGGAYTQYF

D: TRBD2
V: TRBV7-8
J: TRBJ2-1
size: NA
DNA: TGTGCCAGCGAGACTAGCGGGAGGTTAAGCTCCTACAATGAGCAGTTCTTC
CDR3: CASETSGRLSSYNEQFF

D: TRBD1
V: TRBV5-6
J: TRBJ1-1
size: few
DNA: TGTGCCAGCAGCCTGACAGGGGGCGCGGGGACTGAAGCTTTCTTT
CDR3: CASSLTGGAGTEAFF

D: TRBD1
V: TRBV5-1
J: TRBJ1-2
size: NA
DNA: TGCGCCAGCAGCCCGGGACAGACGCTGCTTGGTGGCTACACCTTC
CDR3: CASSPGQTLLGGYTF

D: NA
V: TRBV15
J: TRBJ2-5
size: NA
DNA: TGTGCCACCAGCAGAGGGGGCGTGGAGACCCAGTACTTC
CDR3: CATSRGGVETQYF

D: NA
V: TRBV18
J: TRBJ1-2
size: few
DNA: TGTGCCAGCTCAGCCGGCCAAGACTATGGCTACACCTTC
CDR3: CASSAGQDYGYTF

D: TRBD2
V: TRBV11-2
J: TRBJ2-1
size: NA
DNA: TGTGCCAGCAGCCTCCAGCGGGGGGGCTCCTACAATGAGCAGTTCTTC
CDR3: CASSLQRGGSYNEQFF

D: TRBD1
V: TRBV5-1
J: TRBJ1-2
size: NA
DNA: TGCGCCAGCAGCTCGATGGACAGGGCTGGTCAGGGCTACACCTTC
CDR3: CASSSMDRAGQGYTF

D: TRBD2
V: TRBV6-1
J: TRBJ2-3
size: NA
DNA: TGTGCCAGCAGCCTTAGCGGGGGCACAGATACGCAGTATTTT
CDR3: CASSLSGGTDTQYF

D: NA
V: TRBV6-1
J: TRBJ2-7
size: few
DNA: TGTGCCAGCGGAGGCCGTCCCAGGTCGGAGGAGCAGTACTTC
CDR3: CASGGRPRSEEQYF

D: TRBD1
V: TRBV11-2
J: TRBJ1-1
size: NA
DNA: TGTGCCAGCAGCGAGAGGACAGGGAGGGCCACTGAAGCTTTCTTT
CDR3: CASSERTGRATEAFF

D: NA
V: TRBV5-6
J: TRBJ1-1
size: NA
DNA: TGTGCCAGCAGCAGCCAACCAGGGGTTGGGGGGAACACTGAAGCTTTCTTT
CDR3: CASSSQPGVGGNTEAFF

D: NA
V: TRBV2
J: TRBJ2-1
size: NA
DNA: TGTGCCAGCAGTGAAGCGCTTCGGGTTTTCGGCAATGAGCAGTTCTTC
CDR3: CASSEALRVFGNEQFF

D: NA
V: TRBV5-4
J: TRBJ1-2
size: NA
DNA: TGTGCCAGCATGCAGCCCCGGAGCGGCTATGGCTACACCTTC
CDR3: CASMQPRSGYGYTF

D: NA
V: TRBV18
J: TRBJ2-1
size: NA
DNA: TGTGCCAGCTCACCACGGGGCCCCAGCTCCTACAATGAGCAGTTCTTC
CDR3: CASSPRGPSSYNEQFF

D: TRBD1
V: TRBV2
J: TRBJ1-2
size: NA
DNA: TGTGCCAGCAGTGTAGGACAGGGCGGCGGCTATGGCTACACCTTC
CDR3: CASSVGQGGGYGYTF

D: NA
V: TRBV7-9
J: TRBJ2-4
size: NA
DNA: TGTGCCAGCAGCTCGCTAGGGGCCAAAAACATTCAGTACTTC
CDR3: CASSSLGAKNIQYF

D: NA
V: TRBV7-9
J: TRBJ1-5
size: NA
DNA: TGTGCCAGCAGCTTTACCGGGATACCCAATCAGCCCCAGCATTTT
CDR3: CASSFTGIPNQPQHF

D: TRBD1
V: TRBV27
J: TRBJ2-1
size: NA
DNA: TGTGCCAGCAGTTTAACCGGGACAGTCTCCTACAATGAGCAGTTCTTC
CDR3: CASSLTGTVSYNEQFF

D: NA
V: TRBV2
J: TRBJ1-1
size: NA
DNA: TGTGCCAGCAGTGTCCCCAGGGATCACACTGAAGCTTTCTTT
CDR3: CASSVPRDHTEAFF

D: NA
V: TRBV7-8
J: TRBJ2-7
size: NA
DNA: TGTGCCAGCAGCTTATCTGGGGGCTACGAGCAGTACTTC
CDR3: CASSLSGGYEQYF

D: NA
V: TRBV7-9
J: TRBJ1-3
size: NA
DNA: TGTGCCAGCAGCGTGGATCGTAGCTCTGGAAACACCATATATTTT
CDR3: CASSVDRSSGNTIYF

D: NA
V: TRBV6-5
J: TRBJ1-2
size: NA
DNA: TGTGCCAGCAGTGGGGCGGGTTCCTATGGCTACACCTTC
CDR3: CASSGAGSYGYTF